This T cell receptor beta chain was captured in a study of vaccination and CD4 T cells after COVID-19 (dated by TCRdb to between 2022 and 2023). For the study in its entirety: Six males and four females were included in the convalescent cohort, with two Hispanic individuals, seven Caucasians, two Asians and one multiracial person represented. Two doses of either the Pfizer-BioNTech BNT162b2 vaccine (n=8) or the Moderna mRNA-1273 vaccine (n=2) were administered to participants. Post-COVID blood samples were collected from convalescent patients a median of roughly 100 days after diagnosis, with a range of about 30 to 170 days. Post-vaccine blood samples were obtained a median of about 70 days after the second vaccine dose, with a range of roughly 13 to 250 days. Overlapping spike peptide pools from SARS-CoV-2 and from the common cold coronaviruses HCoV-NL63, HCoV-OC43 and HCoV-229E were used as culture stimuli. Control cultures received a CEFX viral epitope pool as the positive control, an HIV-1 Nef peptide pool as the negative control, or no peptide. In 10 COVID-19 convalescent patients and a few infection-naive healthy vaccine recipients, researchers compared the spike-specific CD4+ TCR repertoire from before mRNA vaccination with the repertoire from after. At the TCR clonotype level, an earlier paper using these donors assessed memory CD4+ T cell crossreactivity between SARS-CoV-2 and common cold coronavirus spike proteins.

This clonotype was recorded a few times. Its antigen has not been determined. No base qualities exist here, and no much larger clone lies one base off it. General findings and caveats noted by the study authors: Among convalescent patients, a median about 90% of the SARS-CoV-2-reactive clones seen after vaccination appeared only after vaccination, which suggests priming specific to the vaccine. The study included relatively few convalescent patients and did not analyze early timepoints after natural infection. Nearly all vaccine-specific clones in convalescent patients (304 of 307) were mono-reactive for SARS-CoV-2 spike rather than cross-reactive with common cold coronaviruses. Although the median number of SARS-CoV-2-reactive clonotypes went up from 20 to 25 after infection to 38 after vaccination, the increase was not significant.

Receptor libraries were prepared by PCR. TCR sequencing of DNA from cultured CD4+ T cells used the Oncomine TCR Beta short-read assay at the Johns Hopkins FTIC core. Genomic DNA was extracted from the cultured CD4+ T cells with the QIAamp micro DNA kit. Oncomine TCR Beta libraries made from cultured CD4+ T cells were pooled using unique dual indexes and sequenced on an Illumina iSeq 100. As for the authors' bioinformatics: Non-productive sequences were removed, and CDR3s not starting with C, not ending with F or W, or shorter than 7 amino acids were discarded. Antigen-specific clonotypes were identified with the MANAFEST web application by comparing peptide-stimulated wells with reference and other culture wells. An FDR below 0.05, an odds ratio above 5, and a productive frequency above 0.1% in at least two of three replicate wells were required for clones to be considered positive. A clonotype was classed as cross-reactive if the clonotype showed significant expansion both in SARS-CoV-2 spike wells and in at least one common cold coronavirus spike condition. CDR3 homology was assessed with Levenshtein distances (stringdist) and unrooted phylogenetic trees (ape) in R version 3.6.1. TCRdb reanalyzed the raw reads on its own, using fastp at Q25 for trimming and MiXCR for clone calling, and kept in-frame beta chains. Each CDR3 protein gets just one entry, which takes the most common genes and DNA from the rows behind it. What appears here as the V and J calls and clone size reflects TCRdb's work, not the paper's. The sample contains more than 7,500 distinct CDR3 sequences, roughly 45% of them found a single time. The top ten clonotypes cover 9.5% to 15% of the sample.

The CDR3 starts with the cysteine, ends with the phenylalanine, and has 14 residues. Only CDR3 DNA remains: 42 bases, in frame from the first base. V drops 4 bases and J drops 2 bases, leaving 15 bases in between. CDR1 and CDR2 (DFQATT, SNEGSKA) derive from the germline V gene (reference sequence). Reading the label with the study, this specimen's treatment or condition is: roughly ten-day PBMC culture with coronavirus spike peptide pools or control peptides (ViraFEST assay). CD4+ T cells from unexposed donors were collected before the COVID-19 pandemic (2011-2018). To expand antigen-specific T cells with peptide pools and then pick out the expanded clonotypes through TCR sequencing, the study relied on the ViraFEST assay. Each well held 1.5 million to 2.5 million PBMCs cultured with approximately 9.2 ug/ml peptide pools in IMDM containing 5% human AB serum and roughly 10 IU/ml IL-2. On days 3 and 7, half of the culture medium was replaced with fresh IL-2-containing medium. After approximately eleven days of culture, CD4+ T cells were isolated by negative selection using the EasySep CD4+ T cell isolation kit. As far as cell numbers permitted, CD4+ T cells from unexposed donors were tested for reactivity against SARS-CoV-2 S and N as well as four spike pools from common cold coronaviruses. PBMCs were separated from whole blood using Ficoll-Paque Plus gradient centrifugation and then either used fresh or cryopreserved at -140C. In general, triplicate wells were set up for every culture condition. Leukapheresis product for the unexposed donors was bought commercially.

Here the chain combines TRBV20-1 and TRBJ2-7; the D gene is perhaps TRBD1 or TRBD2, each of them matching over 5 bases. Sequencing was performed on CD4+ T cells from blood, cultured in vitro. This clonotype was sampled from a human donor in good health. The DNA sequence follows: TGCAGTGCTACTTCGGGGCCCAGCACCTACGAGCAGTACTTC. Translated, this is CSATSGPSTYEQYF.